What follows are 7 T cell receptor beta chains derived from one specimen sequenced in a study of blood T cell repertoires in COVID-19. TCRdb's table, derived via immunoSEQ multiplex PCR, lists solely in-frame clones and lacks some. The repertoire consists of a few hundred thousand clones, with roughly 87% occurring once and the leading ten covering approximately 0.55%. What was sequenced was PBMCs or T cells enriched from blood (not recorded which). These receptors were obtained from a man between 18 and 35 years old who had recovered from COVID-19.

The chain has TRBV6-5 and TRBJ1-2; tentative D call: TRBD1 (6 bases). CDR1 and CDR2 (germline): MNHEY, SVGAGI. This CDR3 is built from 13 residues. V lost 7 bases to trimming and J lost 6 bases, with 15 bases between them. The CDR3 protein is CASIRAGEHGYTF. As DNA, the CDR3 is TGTGCCAGCATTAGGGCAGGGGAGCATGGCTACACCTTC.

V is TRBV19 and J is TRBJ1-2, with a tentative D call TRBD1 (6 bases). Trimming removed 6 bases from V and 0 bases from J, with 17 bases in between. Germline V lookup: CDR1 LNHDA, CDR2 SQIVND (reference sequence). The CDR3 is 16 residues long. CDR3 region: CASSETTGPSNYGYTF. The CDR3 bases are TGTGCCAGTAGCGAGACGACAGGCCCCTCTAACTATGGCTACACCTTC. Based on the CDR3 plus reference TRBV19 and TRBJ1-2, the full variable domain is DGGITQSPKYLFRKEGQNVTLSCEQNLNHDAMYWYRQDPGQGLRLIYYSQIVNDFQKGDIAEGYSVSREKKESFPLTVTSAQKNPTAFYLCASSETTGPSNYGYTFGSGTRLTVV.

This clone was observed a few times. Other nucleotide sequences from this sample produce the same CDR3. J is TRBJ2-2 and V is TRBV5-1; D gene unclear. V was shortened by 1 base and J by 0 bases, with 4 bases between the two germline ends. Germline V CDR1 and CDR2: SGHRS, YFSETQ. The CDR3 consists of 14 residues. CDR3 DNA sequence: TGCGCCAGCAGCTTGACAGCGAACACCGGGGAGCTGTTTTTT. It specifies CASSLTANTGELFF.

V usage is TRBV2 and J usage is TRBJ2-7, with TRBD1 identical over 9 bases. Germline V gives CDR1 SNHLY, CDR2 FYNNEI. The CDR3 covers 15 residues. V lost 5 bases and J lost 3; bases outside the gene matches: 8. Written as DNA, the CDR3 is TGTGCCAGCAGTCAACCGGGACAGGGAAGCTACGAGCAGTACTTC. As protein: CASSQPGQGSYEQYF.

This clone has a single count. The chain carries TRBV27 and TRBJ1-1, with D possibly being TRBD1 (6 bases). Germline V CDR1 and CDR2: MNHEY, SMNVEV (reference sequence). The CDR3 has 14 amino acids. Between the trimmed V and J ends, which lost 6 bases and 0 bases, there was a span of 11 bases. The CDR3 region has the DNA TGTGCCAGCAGATTGGACAGTATGAACACTGAAGCTTTCTTT. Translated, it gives CASRLDSMNTEAFF.

The CDR3 sequence: CASSSRHRANYGYTF. The CDR3 region has the DNA TGTGCCAGCAGCTCACGACATCGAGCTAACTATGGCTACACCTTC. The J gene is TRBJ1-2, the V gene TRBV11-2; D gene ambiguous. The CDR3 has 15 amino acids. The germline V gene has CDR1 SGHAT and CDR2 FQNNGV. V was shortened by 4 bases and J by 0 bases, with 12 bases between the two germline ends. The full variable domain, its missing parts supplied by reference TRBV11-2 and TRBJ1-2, is EAGVAQSPRYKIIEKRQSVAFWCNPISGHATLYWYQQILGQGPKLLIQFQNNGVVDDSQLPKDRFSAERLKGVDSTLKIQPAKLEDSAVYLCASSSRHRANYGYTFGSGTRLTVV.

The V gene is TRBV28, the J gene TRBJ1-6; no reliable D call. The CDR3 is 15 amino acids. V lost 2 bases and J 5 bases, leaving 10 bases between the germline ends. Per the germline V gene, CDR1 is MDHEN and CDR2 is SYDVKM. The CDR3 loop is CASSLQGLDNSPLHF. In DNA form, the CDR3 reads TGTGCCAGCAGTTTACAAGGACTGGATAATTCACCCCTCCACTTT.